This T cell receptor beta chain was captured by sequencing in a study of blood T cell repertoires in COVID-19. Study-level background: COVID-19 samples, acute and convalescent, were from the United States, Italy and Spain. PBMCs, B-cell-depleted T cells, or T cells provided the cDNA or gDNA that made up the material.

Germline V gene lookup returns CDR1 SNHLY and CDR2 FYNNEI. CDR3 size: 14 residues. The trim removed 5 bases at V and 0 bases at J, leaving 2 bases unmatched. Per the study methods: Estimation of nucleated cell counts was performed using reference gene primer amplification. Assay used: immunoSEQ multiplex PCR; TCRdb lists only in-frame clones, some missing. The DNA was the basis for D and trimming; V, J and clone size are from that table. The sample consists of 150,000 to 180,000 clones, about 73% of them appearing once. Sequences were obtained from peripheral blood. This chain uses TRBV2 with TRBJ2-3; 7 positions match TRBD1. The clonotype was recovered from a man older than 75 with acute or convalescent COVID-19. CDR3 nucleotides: TGTGCCAGCAGTCCGGGACAGAGCACAGATACGCAGTATTTT. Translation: CASSPGQSTDTQYF. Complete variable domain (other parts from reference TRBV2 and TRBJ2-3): EPEVTQTPSHQVTQMGQEVILRCVPISNHLYFYWYRQILGQKVEFLVSFYNNEISEKSEIFDDQFSVERPDGSNFTLKIRSTKLEDSAMYFCASSPGQSTDTQYFGPGTRLTVL.